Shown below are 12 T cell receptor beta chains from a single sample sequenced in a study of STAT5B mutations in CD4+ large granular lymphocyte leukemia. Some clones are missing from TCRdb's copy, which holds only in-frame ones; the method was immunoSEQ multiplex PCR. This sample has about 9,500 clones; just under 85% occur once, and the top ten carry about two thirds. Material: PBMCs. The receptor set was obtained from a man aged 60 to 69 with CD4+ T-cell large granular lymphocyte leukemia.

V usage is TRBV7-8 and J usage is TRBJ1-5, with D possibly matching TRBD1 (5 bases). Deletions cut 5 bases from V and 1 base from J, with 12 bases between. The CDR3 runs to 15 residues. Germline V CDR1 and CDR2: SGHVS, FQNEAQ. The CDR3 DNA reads TGTGCCAGCAGCGCGACAGTACCAAGCAATCAGCCCCAGCATTTT. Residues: CASSATVPSNQPQHF.

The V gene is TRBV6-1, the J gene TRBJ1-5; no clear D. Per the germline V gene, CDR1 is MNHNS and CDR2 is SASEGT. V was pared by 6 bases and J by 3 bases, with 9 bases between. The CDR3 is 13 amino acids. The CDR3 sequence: CASSDVDNQPQHF. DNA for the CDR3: TGTGCCAGCAGCGACGTAGACAATCAGCCCCAGCATTTT.

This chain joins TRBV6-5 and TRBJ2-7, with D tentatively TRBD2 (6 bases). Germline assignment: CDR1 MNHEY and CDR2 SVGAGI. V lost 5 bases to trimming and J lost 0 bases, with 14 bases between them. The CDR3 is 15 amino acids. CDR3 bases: TGTGCCAGCAGTCGAGTTTCCGGGAGCTCCTACGAGCAGTACTTC. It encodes CASSRVSGSSYEQYF.

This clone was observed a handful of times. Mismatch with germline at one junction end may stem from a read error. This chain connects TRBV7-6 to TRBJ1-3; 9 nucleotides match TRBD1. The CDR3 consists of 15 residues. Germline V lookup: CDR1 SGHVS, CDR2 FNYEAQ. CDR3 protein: CASSPRDRADNSLIF. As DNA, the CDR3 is TGTGCCAGCAGCCCCCGGGACAGGGCTGACAACAGCCTCATTTTT.

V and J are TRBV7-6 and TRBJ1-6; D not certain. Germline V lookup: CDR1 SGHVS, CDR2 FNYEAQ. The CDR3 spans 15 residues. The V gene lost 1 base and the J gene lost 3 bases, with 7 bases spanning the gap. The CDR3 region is CASSLVMDYNSPLHF. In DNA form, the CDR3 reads TGTGCCAGCAGCTTAGTGATGGACTATAATTCACCCCTCCACTTT.

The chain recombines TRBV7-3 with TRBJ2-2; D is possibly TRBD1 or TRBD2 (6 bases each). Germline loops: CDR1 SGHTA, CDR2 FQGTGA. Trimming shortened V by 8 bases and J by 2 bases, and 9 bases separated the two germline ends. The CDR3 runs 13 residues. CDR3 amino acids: CASGGGNTGELFF. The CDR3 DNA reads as TGTGCCAGCGGAGGGGGAAACACCGGGGAGCTGTTTTTT. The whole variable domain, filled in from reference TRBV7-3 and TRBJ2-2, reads GAGVSQTPSNKVTEKGKYVELRCDPISGHTALYWYRQSLGQGPEFLIYFQGTGAADDSGLPNDRFFAVRPEGSVSTLKIQRTERGDSAVYLCASGGGNTGELFFGEGSRLTVL.

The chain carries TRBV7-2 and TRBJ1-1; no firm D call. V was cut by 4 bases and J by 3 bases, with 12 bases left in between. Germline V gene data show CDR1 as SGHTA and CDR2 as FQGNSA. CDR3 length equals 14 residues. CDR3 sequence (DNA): TGTGCCAGCAGCTCTGGGTTCATCTACACTGAAGCTTTCTTT. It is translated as CASSSGFIYTEAFF.

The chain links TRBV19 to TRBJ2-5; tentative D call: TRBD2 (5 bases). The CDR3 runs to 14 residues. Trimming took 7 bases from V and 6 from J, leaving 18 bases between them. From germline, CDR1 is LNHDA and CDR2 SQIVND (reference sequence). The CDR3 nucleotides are TGTGCCAGTATACCGGGTCGGGGAGATCAGACCCAGTACTTC. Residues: CASIPGRGDQTQYF.

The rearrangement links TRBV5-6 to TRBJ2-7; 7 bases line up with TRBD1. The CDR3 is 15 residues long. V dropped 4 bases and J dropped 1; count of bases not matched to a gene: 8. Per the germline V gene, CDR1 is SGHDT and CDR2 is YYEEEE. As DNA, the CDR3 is TGTGCCAGCAGCCCGGGACAGACCAATTCCTACGAGCAGTACTTC. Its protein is CASSPGQTNSYEQYF.

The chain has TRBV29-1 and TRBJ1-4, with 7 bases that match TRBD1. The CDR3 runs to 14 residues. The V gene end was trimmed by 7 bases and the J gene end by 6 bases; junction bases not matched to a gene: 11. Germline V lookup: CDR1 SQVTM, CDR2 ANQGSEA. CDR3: CSALTRGWDEKLFF. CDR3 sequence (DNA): TGCAGCGCCCTCACCAGGGGGTGGGATGAAAAACTGTTTTTT.

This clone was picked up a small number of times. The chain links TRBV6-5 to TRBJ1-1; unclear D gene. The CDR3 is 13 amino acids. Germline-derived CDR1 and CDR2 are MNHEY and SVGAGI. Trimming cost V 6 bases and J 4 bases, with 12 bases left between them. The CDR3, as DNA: TGTGCCAGCAGCCTCTACAAGGGCACTGAAGCTTTCTTT. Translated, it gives CASSLYKGTEAFF.

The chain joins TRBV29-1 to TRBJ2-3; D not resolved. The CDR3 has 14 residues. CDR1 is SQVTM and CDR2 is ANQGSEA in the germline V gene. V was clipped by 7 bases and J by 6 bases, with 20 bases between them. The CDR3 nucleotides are TGCAGCGCCCCCGTAGGCGGTGGTAGGGATACGCAGTATTTT. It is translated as CSAPVGGGRDTQYF.